Below are 3 T cell receptor beta chains sequenced from a single sample in a study of cytotoxic CD8 clonotypes in ibrutinib-treated CLL. Only in-frame clones appear in the TCRdb table, and some are missing; sequencing was by immunoSEQ multiplex PCR. The sample contains roughly 250,000 clones, about three quarters of which appear only once. Sequencing used PBMCs, obtained after 24 months of ibrutinib treatment. The receptors were sampled from a human donor with chronic lymphocytic leukemia.

Remarks on this clone: In the same sample, other DNA sequences code for this CDR3. The chain carries TRBV18 and TRBJ2-5; tentatively, D is TRBD1 (6 bases). Germline CDR1 and CDR2: KGHSH and LQKENI. Trimming cost V 1 base and J 5 bases, with 11 bases left between them. The CDR3 loop spans 14 amino acids. CDR3: CASSPLTRGETQYF. The CDR3 nucleotides read TGTGCCAGCTCACCACTCACCAGGGGTGAGACCCAGTACTTC.

The chain has TRBV6-5 and TRBJ1-1; tentative D call: TRBD1 (6 bases). This CDR3 is built from 14 residues. V was clipped by 7 bases and J by 5 bases, with 17 bases between them. In germline, CDR1 is MNHEY, CDR2 SVGAGI. The CDR3 loop is CASTWAGGQTEAFF. The DNA of the CDR3 is TGTGCCAGCACCTGGGCGGGGGGCCAGACTGAAGCTTTCTTT.

The chain has TRBV14 and TRBJ2-3, with 8 bases aligning to TRBD2. Losses at the gene ends were 0 bases for V and 3 bases for J; bases not matched to a gene: 2. This CDR3 has 15 amino acids. The germline gives CDR1 SGHDN, CDR2 FVKESK. The CDR3 region has the DNA TGTGCCAGCAGCCAAGATGCGGGAGGAACAGATACGCAGTATTTT. Translated: CASSQDAGGTDTQYF.